This TCR beta chain is drawn from a study of T-cell reconstitution after alpha-beta-depleted transplantation in children. This clonotype was recorded at least ten times. Its target is not known. Using unique molecular identifiers, the investigators prepared the TCRbeta library. Each CDR3 protein is one row after TCRdb ran MiXCR on the PCR reads. The sample holds some 220,000 distinct CDR3 sequences, approximately 11% seen once. Notes on the study in general: After one year, T-cell counts and TCRbeta diversity mostly came from new T cells. Recipient T cells and thymic progenitors that survived were the source of the high TCRbeta diversity seen at day 60 in some patients. Where alpha-beta T cells came from about two months after transplant was reportedly several hundred expanded graft clones.

This CDR3 is 15 amino acids long. The germline V gene encodes CDR1 SGHTA and CDR2 FQGNSA. Trimming stripped 5 bases from V and 6 bases from J, with 18 bases between. The receptor was derived from a child younger than two with acute myeloid leukemia, due to receive a stem cell transplant. The chain recombines TRBV7-2 with TRBJ2-3; D gene ambiguous. The sample consisted of PBMCs, taken before TCRalphabeta/CD19-depleted stem cell transplant. In nucleotides, the CDR3 is TGTGCCAGCAGCCATGACGTCTACATTGCTGATACGCAGTATTTT. Translated, it gives CASSHDVYIADTQYF.